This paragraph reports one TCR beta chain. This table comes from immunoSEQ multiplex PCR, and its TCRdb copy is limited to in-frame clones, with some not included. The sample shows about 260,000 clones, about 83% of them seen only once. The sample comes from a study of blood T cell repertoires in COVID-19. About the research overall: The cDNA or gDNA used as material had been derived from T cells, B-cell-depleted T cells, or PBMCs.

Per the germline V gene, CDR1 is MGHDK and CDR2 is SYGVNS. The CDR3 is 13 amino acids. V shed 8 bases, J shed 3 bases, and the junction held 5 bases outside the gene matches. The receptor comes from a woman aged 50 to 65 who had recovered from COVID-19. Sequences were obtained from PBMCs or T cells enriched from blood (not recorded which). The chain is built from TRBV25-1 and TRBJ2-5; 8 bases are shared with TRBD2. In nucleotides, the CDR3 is TGTGCCAGCTCCAGCGGGGGAAAAGAGACCCAGTACTTC. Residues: CASSSGGKETQYF.